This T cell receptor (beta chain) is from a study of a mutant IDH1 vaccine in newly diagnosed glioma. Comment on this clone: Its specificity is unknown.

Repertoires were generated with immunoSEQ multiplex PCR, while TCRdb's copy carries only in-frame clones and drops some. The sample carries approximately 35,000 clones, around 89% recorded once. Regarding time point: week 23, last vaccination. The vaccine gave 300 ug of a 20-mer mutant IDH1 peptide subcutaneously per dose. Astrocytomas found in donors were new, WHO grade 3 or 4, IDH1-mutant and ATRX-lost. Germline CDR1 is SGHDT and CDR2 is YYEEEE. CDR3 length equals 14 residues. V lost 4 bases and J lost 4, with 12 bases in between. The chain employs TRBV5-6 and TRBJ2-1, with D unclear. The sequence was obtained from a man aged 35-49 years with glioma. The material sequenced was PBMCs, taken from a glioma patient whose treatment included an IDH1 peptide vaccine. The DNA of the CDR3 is TGTGCCAGCAGCCTGGGCAGCGCTTACAATGAGCAGTTCTTC. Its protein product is CASSLGSAYNEQFF.